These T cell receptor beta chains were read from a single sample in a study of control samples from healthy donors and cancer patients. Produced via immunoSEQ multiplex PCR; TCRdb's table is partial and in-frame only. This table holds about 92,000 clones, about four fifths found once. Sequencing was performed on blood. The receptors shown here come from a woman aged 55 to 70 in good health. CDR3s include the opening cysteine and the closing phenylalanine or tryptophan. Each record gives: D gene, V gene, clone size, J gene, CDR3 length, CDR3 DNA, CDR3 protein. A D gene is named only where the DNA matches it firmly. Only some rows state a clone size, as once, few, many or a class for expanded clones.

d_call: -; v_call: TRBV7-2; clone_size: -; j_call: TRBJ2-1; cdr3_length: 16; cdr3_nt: TGTGCCAGCAGCTTAGGAAGGGGGGGCTCCTACAATGAGCAGTTCTTC; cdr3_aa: CASSLGRGGSYNEQFF
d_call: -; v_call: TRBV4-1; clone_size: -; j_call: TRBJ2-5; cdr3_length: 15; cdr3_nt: TGCGCCAGCAGCCAAGAATATCTTCCGGGGGAGACCCAGTACTTC; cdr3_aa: CASSQEYLPGETQYF
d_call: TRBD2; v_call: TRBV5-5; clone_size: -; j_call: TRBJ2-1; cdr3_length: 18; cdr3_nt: TGTGCCACATCCCGGAGGGTAGCGGGCACTAGCTCCTACAATGAGCAGTTCTTC; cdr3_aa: CATSRRVAGTSSYNEQFF
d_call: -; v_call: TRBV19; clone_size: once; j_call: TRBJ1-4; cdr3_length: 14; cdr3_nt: TGTGCCAGTAGTTTTACAGGAGGTAATGAAAAACTGTTTTTT; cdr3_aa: CASSFTGGNEKLFF
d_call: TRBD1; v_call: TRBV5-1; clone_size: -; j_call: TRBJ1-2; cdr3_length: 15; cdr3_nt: TGCGCCAGCAGCTACTACTTCACAGGGGAGGTGGGCTACACCTTC; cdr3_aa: CASSYYFTGEVGYTF
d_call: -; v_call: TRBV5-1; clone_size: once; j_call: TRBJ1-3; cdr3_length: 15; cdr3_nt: TGCGCCAGCAGCAAAACACGGAACTCTGGAAACACCATATATTTT; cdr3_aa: CASSKTRNSGNTIYF
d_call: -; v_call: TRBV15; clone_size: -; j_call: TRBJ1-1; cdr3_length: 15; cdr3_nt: TGTGCCACCAGCCGACGACGACAGACGAACACTGAAGCTTTCTTT; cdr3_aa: CATSRRRQTNTEAFF
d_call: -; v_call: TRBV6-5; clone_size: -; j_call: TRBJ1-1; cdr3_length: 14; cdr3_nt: TGTGCCAGCAGTTCCCCTCGTGAGAACACTGAAGCTTTCTTT; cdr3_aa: CASSSPRENTEAFF
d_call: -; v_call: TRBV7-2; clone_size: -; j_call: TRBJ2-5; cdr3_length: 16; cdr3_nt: TGTGCCAGCAGCTCCCTGGGGCGCGGAGCCTTGGAGACCCAGTACTTC; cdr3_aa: CASSSLGRGALETQYF
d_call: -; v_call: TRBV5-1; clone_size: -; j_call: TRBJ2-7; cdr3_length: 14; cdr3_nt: TGCGCCAGCAGCTTGGTTCCTGGGTTCTACGAGCAGTACTTC; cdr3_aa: CASSLVPGFYEQYF
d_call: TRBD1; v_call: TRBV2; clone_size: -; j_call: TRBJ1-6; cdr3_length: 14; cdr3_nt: TGTGCCAGCAGCCTCTCTGGACAGGCCTCCCCCCTCCACTTT; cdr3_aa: CASSLSGQASPLHF
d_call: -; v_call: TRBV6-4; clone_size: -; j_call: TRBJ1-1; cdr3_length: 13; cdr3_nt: TGTGCCAGCAGTGACTCGAAGAACACTGAAGCTTTCTTT; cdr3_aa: CASSDSKNTEAFF
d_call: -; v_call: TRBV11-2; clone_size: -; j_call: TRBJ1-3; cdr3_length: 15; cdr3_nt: TGTGCCAGCAGCTTTCTGACAAGCTCTGGAAACACCATATATTTT; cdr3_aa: CASSFLTSSGNTIYF
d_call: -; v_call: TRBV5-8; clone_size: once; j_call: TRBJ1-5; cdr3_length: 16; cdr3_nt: TGTGCCAGCAGCCACTATGGTCAGGGGCCAGGTCAGCCCCAGCATTTT; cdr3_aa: CASSHYGQGPGQPQHF
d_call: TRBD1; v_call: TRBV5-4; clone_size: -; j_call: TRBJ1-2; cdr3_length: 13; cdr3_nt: TGTGCCAGCAGACGGGACAGAGAATATGGCTACACCTTC; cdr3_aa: CASRRDREYGYTF
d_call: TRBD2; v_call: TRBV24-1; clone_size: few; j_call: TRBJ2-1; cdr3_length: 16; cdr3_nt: TGTGCCACCAGTGTAAGGGCTAGCGGGAGCGTGGGAATGCAGTTCTTC; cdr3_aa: CATSVRASGSVGMQFF
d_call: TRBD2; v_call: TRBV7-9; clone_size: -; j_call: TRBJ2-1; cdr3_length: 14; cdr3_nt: TGTGCCAGCAGCTGGGGAGGGACTAGCGGGGAGCAGTTCTTC; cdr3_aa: CASSWGGTSGEQFF
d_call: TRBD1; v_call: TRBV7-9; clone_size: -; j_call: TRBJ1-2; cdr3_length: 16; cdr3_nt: TGTGCCAGCAGCTTTAAACAGGGGCGACATAACTATGGCTACACCTTC; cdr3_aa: CASSFKQGRHNYGYTF
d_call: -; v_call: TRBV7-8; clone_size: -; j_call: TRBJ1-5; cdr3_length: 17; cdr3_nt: TGTGCCAGCAGCTTAGCTTTCGATGTACGAAGTGATCAGCCCCAGCATTTT; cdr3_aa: CASSLAFDVRSDQPQHF
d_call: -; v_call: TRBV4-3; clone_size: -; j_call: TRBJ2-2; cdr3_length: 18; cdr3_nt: TGCGCCAGCAGCCAAGAGGGGGGTACAGGGGTAAGCACCGGGGAGCTGTTTTTT; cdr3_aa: CASSQEGGTGVSTGELFF
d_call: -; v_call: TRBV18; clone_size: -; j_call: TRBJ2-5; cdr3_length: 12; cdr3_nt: TGTGCCAGCTCACCCCTAGGAGAGACCCAGTACTTC; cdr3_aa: CASSPLGETQYF
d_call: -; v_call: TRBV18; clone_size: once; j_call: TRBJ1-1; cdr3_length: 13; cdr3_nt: TGTGCCAGCTCACCAAACGGGAACACTGAAGCTTTCTTT; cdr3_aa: CASSPNGNTEAFF
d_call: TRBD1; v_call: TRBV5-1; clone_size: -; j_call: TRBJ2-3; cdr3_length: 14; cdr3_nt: TGCGCCAGCAGCCGGACAGGGGTCACAGATACGCAGTATTTT; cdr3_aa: CASSRTGVTDTQYF
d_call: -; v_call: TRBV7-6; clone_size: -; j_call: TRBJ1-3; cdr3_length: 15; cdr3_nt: TGTGCCAGCAGCTTAGAAGTCCCCTCTGGAAACACCATATATTTT; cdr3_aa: CASSLEVPSGNTIYF
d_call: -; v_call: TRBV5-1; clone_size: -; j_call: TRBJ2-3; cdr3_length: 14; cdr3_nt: TGCGCCAGCAGCTTGAATACTGGCACAGATACGCAGTATTTT; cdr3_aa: CASSLNTGTDTQYF
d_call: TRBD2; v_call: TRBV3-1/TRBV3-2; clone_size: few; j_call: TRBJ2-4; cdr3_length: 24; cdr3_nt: TGTGCCAGCAGCCCCTATCGGGCAGGGGCGTCGGCTAGCGGGAGGGGGGAGGCCAAAAACATTCAGTACTTC; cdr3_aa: CASSPYRAGASASGRGEAKNIQYF
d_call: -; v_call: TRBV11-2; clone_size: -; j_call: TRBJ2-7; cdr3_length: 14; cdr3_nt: TGTGCCAGCAGCACGGGACGGCTTTCCTACGAGCAGTACTTC; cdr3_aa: CASSTGRLSYEQYF
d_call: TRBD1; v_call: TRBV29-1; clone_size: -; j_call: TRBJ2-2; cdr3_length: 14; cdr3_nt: TGCAGCGTCCGCCTCGGGACAGTTACCGGGGAGCTGTTTTTT; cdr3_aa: CSVRLGTVTGELFF
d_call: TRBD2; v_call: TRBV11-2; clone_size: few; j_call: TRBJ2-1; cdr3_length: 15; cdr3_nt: TGTGCCAGCAGCCCGACGACTAGCTCTCACAATGAGCAGTTCTTC; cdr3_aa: CASSPTTSSHNEQFF
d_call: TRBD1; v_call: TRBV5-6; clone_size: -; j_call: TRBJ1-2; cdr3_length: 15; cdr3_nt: TGTGCCAGCAGCCGAGGACAGGGGGCGTTCTTTGGCTACACCTTC; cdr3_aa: CASSRGQGAFFGYTF
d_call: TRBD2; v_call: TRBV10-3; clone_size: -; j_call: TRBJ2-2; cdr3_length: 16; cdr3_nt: TGTGCCATCGGAAGGACTAGCGGGAGGGCAGCCGGGGAGCTGTTTTTT; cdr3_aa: CAIGRTSGRAAGELFF
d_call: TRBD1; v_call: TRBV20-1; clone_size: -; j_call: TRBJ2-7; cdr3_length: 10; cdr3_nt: TGCAGTGCTGGGACAGTCGAGCAGTACTTC; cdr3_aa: CSAGTVEQYF
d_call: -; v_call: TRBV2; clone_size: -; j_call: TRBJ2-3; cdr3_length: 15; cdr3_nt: TGTGCCAGCAGTCCTTTGTCGGGCTCACAAGATACGCAGTATTTT; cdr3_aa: CASSPLSGSQDTQYF
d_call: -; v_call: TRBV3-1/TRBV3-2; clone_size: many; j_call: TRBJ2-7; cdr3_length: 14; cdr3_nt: TGTGCCAGCAGCCACGGCAGGGCGGGTCTCGAGCAGTACTTC; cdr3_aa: CASSHGRAGLEQYF
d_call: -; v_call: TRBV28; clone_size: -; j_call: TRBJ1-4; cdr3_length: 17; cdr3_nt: TGTGCCAGCAGTTTAATGTGGGAAAGGACAGCTAATGAAAAACTGTTTTTT; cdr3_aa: CASSLMWERTANEKLFF
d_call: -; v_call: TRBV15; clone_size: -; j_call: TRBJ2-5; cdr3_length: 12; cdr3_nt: TGTGCCACCAGCAGCTACAGGGAGACCCAGTACTTC; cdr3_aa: CATSSYRETQYF
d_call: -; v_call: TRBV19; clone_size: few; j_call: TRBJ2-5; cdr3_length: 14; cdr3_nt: TGTGCCAGTAAAAGAGGCAGTCGGAGCGAGACCCAGTACTTC; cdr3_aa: CASKRGSRSETQYF
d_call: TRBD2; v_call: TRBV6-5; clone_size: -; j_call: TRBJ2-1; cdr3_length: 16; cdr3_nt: TGTGCCAGCAGTTACCGCTTAGCGGGAGCTAGGGATGAGCAGTTCTTC; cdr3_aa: CASSYRLAGARDEQFF
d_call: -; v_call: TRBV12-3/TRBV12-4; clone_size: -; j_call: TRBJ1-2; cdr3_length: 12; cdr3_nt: TGTGCCAGCCACAGGGCGGGCTATGGCTACACCTTC; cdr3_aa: CASHRAGYGYTF
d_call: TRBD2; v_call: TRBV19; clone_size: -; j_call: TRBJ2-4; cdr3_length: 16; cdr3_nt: TGTGCCAGTAGTAGAGCGGGAGCGGGCAACAAAAACATTCAGTACTTC; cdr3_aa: CASSRAGAGNKNIQYF
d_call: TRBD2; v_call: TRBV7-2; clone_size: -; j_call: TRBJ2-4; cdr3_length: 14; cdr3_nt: TGTGCCAGCAGCTTTGCGGGAGGGCCCAACATTCAGTACTTC; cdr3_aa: CASSFAGGPNIQYF
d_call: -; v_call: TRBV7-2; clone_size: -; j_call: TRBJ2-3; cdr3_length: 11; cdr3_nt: TGTGCCAGCAGTGAGGGCAATACGCAGTATTTT; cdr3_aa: CASSEGNTQYF
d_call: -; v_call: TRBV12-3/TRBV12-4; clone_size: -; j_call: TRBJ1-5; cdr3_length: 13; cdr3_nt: TGTGCCAGCAGTCCGTTCACAGGGAGCGGAGAACATTTT; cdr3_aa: CASSPFTGSGEHF
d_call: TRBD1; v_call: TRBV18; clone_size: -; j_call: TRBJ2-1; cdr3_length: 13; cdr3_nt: TGTGCCAGCTCTGGGGACAGGGGAAATGAGCAGTTCTTC; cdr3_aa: CASSGDRGNEQFF
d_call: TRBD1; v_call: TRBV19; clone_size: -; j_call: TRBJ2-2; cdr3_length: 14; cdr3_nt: TGTGCCAGTAGGGGGACAGCGAACACCGGGGAGCTGTTTTTT; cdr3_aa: CASRGTANTGELFF
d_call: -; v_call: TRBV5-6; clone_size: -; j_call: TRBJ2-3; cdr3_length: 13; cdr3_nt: TGTGCCAGCAGCTTCGATTTTGAAGATACGCAGTATTTT; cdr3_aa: CASSFDFEDTQYF
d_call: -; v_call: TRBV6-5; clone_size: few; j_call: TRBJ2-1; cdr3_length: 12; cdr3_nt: TGTGCCAGCGCCGTCATCTACAATGAGCAGTTCTTC; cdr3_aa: CASAVIYNEQFF
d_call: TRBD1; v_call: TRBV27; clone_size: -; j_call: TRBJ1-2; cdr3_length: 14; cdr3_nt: TGTGCCAGCAGGATGGGGGACAGGACCTATGGCTACACCTTC; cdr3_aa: CASRMGDRTYGYTF
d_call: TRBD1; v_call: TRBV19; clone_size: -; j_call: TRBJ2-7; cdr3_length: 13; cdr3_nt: TGTGCCAGTAGTGGGACAGACTCCTACGAGCAGTACTTC; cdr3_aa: CASSGTDSYEQYF
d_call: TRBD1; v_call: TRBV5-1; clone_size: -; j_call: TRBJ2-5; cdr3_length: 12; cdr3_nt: TGCGCCAGCGAGGGGGCGGAGGAGACCCAGTACTTC; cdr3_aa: CASEGAEETQYF
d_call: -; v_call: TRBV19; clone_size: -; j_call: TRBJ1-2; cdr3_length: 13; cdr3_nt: TGTGCCAGTAGTCGGGGTCTTTACTATGGCTACACCTTC; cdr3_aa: CASSRGLYYGYTF
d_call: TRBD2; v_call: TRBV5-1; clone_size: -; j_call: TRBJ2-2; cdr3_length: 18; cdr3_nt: TGCGCCAGCAGCTTGGGACTAGCGGGGGCTGTGAACACCGGGGAGCTGTTTTTT; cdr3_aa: CASSLGLAGAVNTGELFF
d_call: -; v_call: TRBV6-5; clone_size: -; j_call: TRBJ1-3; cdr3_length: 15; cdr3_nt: TGTGCCAGCAGCAGGGGACACAGCTCTGGAAACACCATATATTTT; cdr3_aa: CASSRGHSSGNTIYF
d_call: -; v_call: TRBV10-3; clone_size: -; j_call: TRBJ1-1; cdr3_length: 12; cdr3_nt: TGTGCCATCAGTGAGGGAGTTACTGAAGCTTTCTTT; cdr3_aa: CAISEGVTEAFF
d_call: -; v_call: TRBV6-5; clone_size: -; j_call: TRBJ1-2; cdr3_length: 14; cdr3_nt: TGTGCCAGCAGGGATCCGGGCCTCCTTTATGGCTACACCTTC; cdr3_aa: CASRDPGLLYGYTF